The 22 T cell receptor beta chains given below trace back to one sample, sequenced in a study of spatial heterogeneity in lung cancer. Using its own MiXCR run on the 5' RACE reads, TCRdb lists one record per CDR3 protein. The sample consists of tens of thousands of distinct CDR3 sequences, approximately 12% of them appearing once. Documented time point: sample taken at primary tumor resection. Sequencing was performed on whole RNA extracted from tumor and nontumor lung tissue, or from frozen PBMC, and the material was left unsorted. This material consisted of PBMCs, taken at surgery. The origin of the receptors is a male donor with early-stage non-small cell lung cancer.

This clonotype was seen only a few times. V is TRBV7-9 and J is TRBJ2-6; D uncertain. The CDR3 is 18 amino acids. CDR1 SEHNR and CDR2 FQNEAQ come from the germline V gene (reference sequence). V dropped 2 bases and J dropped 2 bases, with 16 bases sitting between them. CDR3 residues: CASSLIVRSRPGANVLTF. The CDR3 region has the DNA TGTGCCAGCAGCTTAATCGTGCGAAGCAGGCCTGGGGCCAACGTCCTGACTTTC.

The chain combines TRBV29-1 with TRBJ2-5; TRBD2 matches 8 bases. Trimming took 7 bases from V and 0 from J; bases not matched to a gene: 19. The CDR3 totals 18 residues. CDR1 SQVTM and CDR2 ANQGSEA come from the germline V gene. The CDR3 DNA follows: TGCAGCGCCCAAAAAGGGTTAGCGGGACCGCGCCACCAAGAGACCCAGTACTTC. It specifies CSAQKGLAGPRHQETQYF.

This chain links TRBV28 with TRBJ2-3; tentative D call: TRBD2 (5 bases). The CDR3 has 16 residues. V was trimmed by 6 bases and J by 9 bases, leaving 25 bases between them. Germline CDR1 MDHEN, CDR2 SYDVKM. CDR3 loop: CASRAVSDSNRQTQYF. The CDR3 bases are TGTGCCAGCAGGGCGGTCTCGGACTCCAACCGGCAGACGCAGTATTTT.

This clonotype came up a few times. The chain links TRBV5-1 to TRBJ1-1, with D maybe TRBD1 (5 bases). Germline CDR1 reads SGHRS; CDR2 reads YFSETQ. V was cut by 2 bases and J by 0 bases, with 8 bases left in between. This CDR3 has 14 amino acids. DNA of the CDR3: TGCGCCAGCAGCTTAACAGGAATGAACACTGAAGCTTTCTTT. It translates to CASSLTGMNTEAFF.

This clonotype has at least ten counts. CDR3 sequence: CASSGLTHEQYF. For the CDR3, the DNA is TGTGCCAGCAGCGGCCTAACCCACGAGCAGTACTTC. V usage is TRBV7-2 and J usage is TRBJ2-7; no firm D call. Per the germline V gene, CDR1 is SGHTA and CDR2 is FQGNSA. The CDR3 covers 12 residues. V was trimmed by 5 bases and J by 5 bases, leaving 10 bases between them.

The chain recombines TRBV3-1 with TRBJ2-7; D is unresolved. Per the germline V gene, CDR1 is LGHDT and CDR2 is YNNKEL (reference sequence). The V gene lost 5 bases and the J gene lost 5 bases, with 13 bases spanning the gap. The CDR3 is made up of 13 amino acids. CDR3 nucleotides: TGTGCCAGCAGCAGCCCCCCAATACACGAGCAGTACTTC. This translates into CASSSPPIHEQYF.

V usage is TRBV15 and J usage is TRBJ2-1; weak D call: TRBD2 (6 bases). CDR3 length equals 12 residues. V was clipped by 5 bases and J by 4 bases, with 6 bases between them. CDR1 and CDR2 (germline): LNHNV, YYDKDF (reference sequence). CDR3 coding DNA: TGTGCCACCAGCCGGGGGTACAATGAGCAGTTCTTC. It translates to CATSRGYNEQFF. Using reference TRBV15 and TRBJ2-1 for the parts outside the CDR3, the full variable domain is DAMVIQNPRYQVTQFGKPVTLSCSQTLNHNVMYWYQQKSSQAPKLLFHYYDKDFNNEADTPDNFQSRRPNTSFCFLDIRSPGLGDTAMYLCATSRGYNEQFFGPGTRLTVL.

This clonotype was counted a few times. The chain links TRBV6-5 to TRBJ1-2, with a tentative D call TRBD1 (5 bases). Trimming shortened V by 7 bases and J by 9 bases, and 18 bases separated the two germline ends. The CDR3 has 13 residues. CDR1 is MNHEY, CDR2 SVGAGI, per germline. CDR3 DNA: TGTGCCAGCACCAGAGGGACCGCCTCTCGCTACACCTTC. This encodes CASTRGTASRYTF.

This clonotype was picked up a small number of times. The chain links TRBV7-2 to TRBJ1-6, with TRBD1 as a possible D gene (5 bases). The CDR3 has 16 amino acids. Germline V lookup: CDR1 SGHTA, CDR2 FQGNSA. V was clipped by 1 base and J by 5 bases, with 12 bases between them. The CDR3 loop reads CASSLGGVTNNSPLHF. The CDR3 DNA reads TGTGCCAGCAGCTTAGGGGGGGTGACGAATAATTCACCCCTCCACTTT.

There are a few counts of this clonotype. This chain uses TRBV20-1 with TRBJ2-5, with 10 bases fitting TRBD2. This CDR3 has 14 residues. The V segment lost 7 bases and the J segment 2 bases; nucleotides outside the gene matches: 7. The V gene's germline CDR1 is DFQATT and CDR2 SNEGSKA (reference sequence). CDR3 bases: TGCAGTGTCCAGCGGGGGGGCCCGCAAGAGACCCAGTACTTC. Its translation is CSVQRGGPQETQYF.

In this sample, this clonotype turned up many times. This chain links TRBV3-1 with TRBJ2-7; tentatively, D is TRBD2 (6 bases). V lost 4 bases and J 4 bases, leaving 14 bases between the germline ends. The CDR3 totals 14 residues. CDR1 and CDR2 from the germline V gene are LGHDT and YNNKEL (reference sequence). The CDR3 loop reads CASSREPGEYEQYF. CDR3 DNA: TGTGCCAGCAGCCGGGAGCCGGGAGAATACGAGCAGTACTTC.

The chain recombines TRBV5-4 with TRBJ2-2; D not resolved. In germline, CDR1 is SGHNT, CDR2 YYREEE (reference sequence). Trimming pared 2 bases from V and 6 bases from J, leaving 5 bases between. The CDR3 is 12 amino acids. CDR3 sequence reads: CASSLEAGELFF. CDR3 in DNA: TGTGCCAGCAGCTTAGAGGCCGGGGAGCTGTTTTTT.

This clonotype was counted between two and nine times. DNA of the CDR3: TGCGCCAGCAGGTCTTCCGGGACAGGGTCTAGCGAGCAGTACTTC. Amino acid sequence: CASRSSGTGSSEQYF. The chain carries TRBV5-1 and TRBJ2-7, with TRBD1 identical over 9 bases. Germline V gene lookup returns CDR1 SGHRS and CDR2 YFSETQ. The length of the CDR3 is 15 residues. V gave up 5 bases and J gave up 6 bases; unmatched junction bases: 12. Combining the CDR3 with reference TRBV5-1 and TRBJ2-7 gives the whole variable domain KAGVTQTPRYLIKTRGQQVTLSCSPISGHRSVSWYQQTPGQGLQFLFEYFSETQRNKGNFPGRFSGRQFSNSRSEMNVSTLELGDSALYLCASRSSGTGSSEQYFGPGTRLTVT.

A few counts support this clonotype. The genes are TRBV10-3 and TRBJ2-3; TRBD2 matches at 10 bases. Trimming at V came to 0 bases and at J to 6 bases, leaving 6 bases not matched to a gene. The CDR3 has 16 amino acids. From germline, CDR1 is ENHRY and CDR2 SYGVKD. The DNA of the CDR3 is TGTGCCATCAGTGAGTCAACTAGCGGGGACAGGGATACGCAGTATTTT. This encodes CAISESTSGDRDTQYF.

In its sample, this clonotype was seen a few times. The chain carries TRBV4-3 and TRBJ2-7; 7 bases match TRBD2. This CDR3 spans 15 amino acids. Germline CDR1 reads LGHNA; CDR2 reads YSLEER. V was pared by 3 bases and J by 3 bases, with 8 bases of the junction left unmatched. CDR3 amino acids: CASSQLNSGRYEQYF. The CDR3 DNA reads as TGCGCCAGCAGCCAGTTAAATAGCGGGCGCTACGAGCAGTACTTC.

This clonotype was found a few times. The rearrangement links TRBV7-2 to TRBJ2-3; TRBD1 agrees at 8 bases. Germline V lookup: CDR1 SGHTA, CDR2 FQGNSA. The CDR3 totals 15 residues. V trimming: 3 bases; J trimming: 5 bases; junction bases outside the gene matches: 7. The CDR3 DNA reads TGTGCCAGCAGCTTGGGCAGGGGGCTCGGAGATACGCAGTATTTT. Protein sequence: CASSLGRGLGDTQYF.

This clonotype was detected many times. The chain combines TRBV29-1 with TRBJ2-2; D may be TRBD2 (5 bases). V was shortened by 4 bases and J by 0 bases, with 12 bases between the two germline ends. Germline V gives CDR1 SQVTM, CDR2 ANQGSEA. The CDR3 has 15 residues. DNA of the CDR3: TGCAGCGTTGCTGAGGGCCGCCCGAACACCGGGGAGCTGTTTTTT. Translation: CSVAEGRPNTGELFF.

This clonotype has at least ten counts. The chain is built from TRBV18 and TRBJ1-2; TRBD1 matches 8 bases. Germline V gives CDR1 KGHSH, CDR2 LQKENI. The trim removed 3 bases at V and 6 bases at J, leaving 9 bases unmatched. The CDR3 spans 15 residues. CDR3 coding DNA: TGTGCCAGCTCACCCCCGTCACAGGGGGTGGATGGCTACACCTTC. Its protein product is CASSPPSQGVDGYTF.

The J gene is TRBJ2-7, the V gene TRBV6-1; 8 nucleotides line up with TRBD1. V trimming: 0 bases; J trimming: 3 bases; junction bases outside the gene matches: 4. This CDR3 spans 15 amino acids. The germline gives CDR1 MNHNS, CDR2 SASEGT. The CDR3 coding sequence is TGTGCCAGCAGTGAAGCACGCGACAGGGGCTACGAGCAGTACTTC. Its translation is CASSEARDRGYEQYF.

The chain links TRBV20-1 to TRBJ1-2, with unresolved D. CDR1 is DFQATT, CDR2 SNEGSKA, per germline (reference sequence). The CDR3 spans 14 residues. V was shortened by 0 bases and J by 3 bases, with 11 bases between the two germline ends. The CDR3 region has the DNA TGCAGTGCTAGAGATGTCGGCAAGGACTATGGCTACACCTTC. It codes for CSARDVGKDYGYTF.

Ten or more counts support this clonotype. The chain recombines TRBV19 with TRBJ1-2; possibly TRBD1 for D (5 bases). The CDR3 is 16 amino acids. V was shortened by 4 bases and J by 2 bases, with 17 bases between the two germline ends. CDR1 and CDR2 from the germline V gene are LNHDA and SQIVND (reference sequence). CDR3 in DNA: TGTGCCAGTAGTAGCAACACCAGGGTTCTGAACTATGGCTACACCTTC. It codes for CASSSNTRVLNYGYTF.

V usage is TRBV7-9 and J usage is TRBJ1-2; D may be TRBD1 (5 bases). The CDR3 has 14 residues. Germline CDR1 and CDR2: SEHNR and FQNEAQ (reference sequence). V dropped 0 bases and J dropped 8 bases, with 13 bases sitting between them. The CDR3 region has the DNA TGTGCCAGCAGCTTAGCATTTCCAGGGAGGGGCTACACCTTC. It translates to CASSLAFPGRGYTF. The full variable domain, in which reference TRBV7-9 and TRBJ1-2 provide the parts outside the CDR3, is DTGVSQNPRHKITKRGQNVTFRCDPISEHNRLYWYRQTLGQGPEFLTYFQNEAQLEKSRLLSDRFSAERPKGSFSTLEIQRTEQGDSAMYLCASSLAFPGRGYTFGSGTRLTVV.